The next 25 T cell receptor beta chains were all read from a single sample in a study of PD-1 blockade in classical Hodgkin lymphoma. Regarding time point: newly diagnosed, previously untreated cHL patient sample. Measured with immunoSEQ multiplex PCR; TCRdb has only the in-frame clones, and not every one. The sample contains about 25,000 clones, approximately 95% of which appear only once. Sequenced: peripheral blood mononuclear cells (PBMCs). These receptors all stem from a human donor with classical Hodgkin lymphoma.

This chain connects TRBV14 to TRBJ2-7, with 8 bases identical to TRBD2. The V segment lost 0 bases and the J segment 0 bases; nucleotides outside the gene matches: 7. Germline V gene lookup returns CDR1 SGHDN and CDR2 FVKESK. The CDR3 covers 17 residues. For the CDR3, the DNA is TGTGCCAGCAGCCAAGATCGGGAGGGATGGAGCTCCTACGAGCAGTACTTC. Its protein product is CASSQDREGWSSYEQYF.

This sequence joins TRBV19 and TRBJ2-7; TRBD1 might be the D (6 bases). V shed 5 bases and J shed 0 bases, with 11 bases lying between them. This CDR3 region has 14 residues. Germline CDR1 and CDR2: LNHDA and SQIVND (reference sequence). The CDR3 coding sequence is TGTGCCAGTAGTGTCACAGGGACCTCCTACGAGCAGTACTTC. It translates to CASSVTGTSYEQYF.

This clone occurred once. The rearrangement links TRBV15 to TRBJ1-1; D not resolved. CDR1 and CDR2 from the germline V gene are LNHNV and YYDKDF (reference sequence). V shed 0 bases and J shed 3 bases, with 8 bases lying between them. The CDR3 spans 14 residues. The CDR3 nucleotides read TGTGCCACCAGCAGAGATACTTGGGACACTGAAGCTTTCTTT. Translating gives CATSRDTWDTEAFF.

V usage is TRBV12-1 and J usage is TRBJ2-7; TRBD1, the table's D call, lacks a check against the DNA. TRBV12-1 is designated a pseudogene. CDR3 size: 13 residues. CDR3 bases: TGTGCCAGCAACCAGATCCCCTCGTTCGAGCAGTACTTC. This gives the protein CASNQIPSFEQYF.

The chain is built from TRBV9 and TRBJ1-1, with D maybe TRBD1 (6 bases). This CDR3 spans 16 amino acids. The V end lost 4 bases, the J end lost 0 bases, and 16 bases lay between the germline ends. Germline V lookup: CDR1 SGDLS, CDR2 YYNGEE. CDR3 DNA sequence: TGTGCCAGCAGCCCCCACGCCGGACAGTTGAACACTGAAGCTTTCTTT. Amino acid sequence: CASSPHAGQLNTEAFF.

The chain recombines TRBV11-2 with TRBJ2-7, with 7 bases that match TRBD1. The V segment lost 5 bases and the J segment 6 bases; nucleotides outside the gene matches: 10. Germline V gene lookup returns CDR1 SGHAT and CDR2 FQNNGV. This CDR3 comprises 14 residues. Written as DNA, the CDR3 is TGTGCCAGCAGCAAGACAGGGTGGGCTGGCGAGCAGTACTTC. Its translation: CASSKTGWAGEQYF.

The rearrangement uses TRBV6-1 and TRBJ2-7; TRBD1 agrees at 7 bases. CDR3 length: 15 residues. Germline V CDR1 and CDR2: MNHNS, SASEGT. V shed 5 bases and J 2 bases; nucleotides not matched to a gene: 9. DNA for the CDR3: TGTGCCAGCAGTTCCGAACAGGGGTCCACCTACGAGCAGTACTTC. It translates to CASSSEQGSTYEQYF.

The genes are TRBV5-1 and TRBJ2-7; the D gene is possibly TRBD2 (6 bases). Per germline, CDR1 SGHRS and CDR2 YFSETQ. Trimming pared 2 bases from V and 5 bases from J, leaving 11 bases between. The CDR3 covers 13 residues. CDR3 protein: CASSFGGADEQYF. CDR3 DNA: TGCGCCAGCAGCTTCGGGGGAGCAGACGAGCAGTACTTC.

This sequence joins TRBV28 and TRBJ1-3; a possible D gene is TRBD1 (5 bases). The CDR3 spans 16 residues. The V end lost 7 bases, the J end lost 0 bases, and 16 bases lay between the germline ends. Per the germline V gene, CDR1 is MDHEN and CDR2 is SYDVKM. CDR3 sequence reads: CASTTPDKISGNTIYF. CDR3 DNA sequence: TGTGCCAGCACCACCCCGGACAAGATCTCTGGAAACACCATATATTTT.

J is TRBJ2-1 and V is TRBV29-1; D not resolved. CDR3 length: 15 residues. Trimming cost V 6 bases and J 2 bases, with 17 bases left between them. From germline, CDR1 is SQVTM and CDR2 ANQGSEA. Here the CDR3 DNA reads TGCAGCGTCGACGGCCGTAGCCTCCCCTACAATGAGCAGTTCTTC. This gives the protein CSVDGRSLPYNEQFF.

The chain is built from TRBV18 and TRBJ2-2; 8 bases line up with TRBD1. V shed 1 base, J shed 7 bases, and the junction held 5 bases outside the gene matches. Germline CDR1 is KGHSH and CDR2 is LQKENI. The CDR3 has 15 residues. The CDR3 coding sequence is TGTGCCAGCTCACCACTTACAGGGGGAAACGGGGAGCTGTTTTTT. The encoded protein is CASSPLTGGNGELFF.

The chain is built from TRBV27 and TRBJ1-1, with a weak D call TRBD1 (6 bases). CDR1 is MNHEY, CDR2 SMNVEV, per germline (reference sequence). The CDR3 length is 17 residues. Trimming shortened V by 6 bases and J by 4 bases, and 24 bases separated the two germline ends. CDR3 loop: CASSRTDVQGMGTEAFF. The CDR3 DNA sequence: TGTGCCAGCAGCCGTACAGACGTACAGGGTATGGGCACTGAAGCTTTCTTT.

The V gene is TRBV28, the J gene TRBJ1-2, with TRBD1 matching 7 bases. This CDR3 is 12 amino acids long. V dropped 8 bases and J dropped 8; count of bases not matched to a gene: 8. CDR1 MDHEN and CDR2 SYDVKM come from the germline V gene. The CDR3 DNA reads as TGTGCCAGCGGGGGACAGTTATTCGGCTACACCTTC. This encodes CASGGQLFGYTF.

The rearrangement uses TRBV4-3 and TRBJ1-1; no clear D gene. The CDR3 has 15 residues. V was clipped by 0 bases and J by 3 bases, with 11 bases between them. From germline, CDR1 is LGHNA and CDR2 YSLEER. The CDR3 loop is CASSQEEGWDTEAFF. CDR3 DNA: TGCGCCAGCAGCCAAGAAGAGGGCTGGGACACTGAAGCTTTCTTT.

This chain joins TRBV5-1 and TRBJ1-2; tentatively, D is TRBD1 (6 bases). The CDR3 runs to 15 residues. Trimming removed 4 bases from V and 2 bases from J, with 15 bases in between. In germline, CDR1 is SGHRS, CDR2 YFSETQ. The CDR3 DNA reads as TGCGCCAGCAGCCCGGAGGGGGTAGGAAACTATGGCTACACCTTC. Translation: CASSPEGVGNYGYTF.

In DNA form, the CDR3 reads TGTGCCAGCAGCGTAGATGGACAGCACACAGATACGCAGTATTTT. This translates into CASSVDGQHTDTQYF. V is TRBV9 and J is TRBJ2-3; tentative D call: TRBD1 (6 bases). V shed 0 bases and J shed 2 bases, with 10 bases lying between them. Germline CDR1 reads SGDLS; CDR2 reads YYNGEE. The CDR3 runs 15 residues. The whole variable domain, filled in from reference TRBV9 and TRBJ2-3, reads DSGVTQTPKHLITATGQRVTLRCSPRSGDLSVYWYQQSLDQGLQFLIQYYNGEERAKGNILERFSAQQFPDLHSELNLSSLELGDSALYFCASSVDGQHTDTQYFGPGTRLTVL.

The rearrangement joins TRBV6-6 to TRBJ2-3, with 7 positions matching TRBD2. The germline V gene encodes CDR1 MNHNY and CDR2 SVGAGI (reference sequence). The junction had 11 bases not matched to a gene; V was cut back by 5 bases and J by 6 bases. The CDR3 length is 15 residues. The CDR3 reads CASSPLGGSSDTQYF. CDR3 sequence (DNA): TGTGCCAGCAGTCCCCTTGGCGGGAGTTCGGATACGCAGTATTTT.

This sequence joins TRBV30 and TRBJ1-1; D remains ambiguous. V lost 2 bases and J lost 7, with 8 bases in between. Germline V gives CDR1 GTSNPN, CDR2 SVGIG (reference sequence). CDR3 length: 11 amino acids. The CDR3 sequence: CAWSSLREAFF. The CDR3 bases are TGTGCCTGGAGTTCCCTCCGTGAAGCTTTCTTT. Variable domain in full (rest from reference TRBV30 and TRBJ1-1): SQTIHQWPATLVQPVGSPLSLECTVEGTSNPNLYWYRQAAGRGLQLLFYSVGIGQISSEVPQNLSASRPQDRQFILSSKKLLLSDSGFYLCAWSSLREAFFGQGTRLTVV.

This chain joins TRBV29-1 and TRBJ2-4, with 9 bases identical to TRBD2. This CDR3 is 14 amino acids long. With 8 bases clipped from V and 3 bases from J, the junction kept 8 bases outside the gene matches. Germline-derived CDR1 and CDR2 are SQVTM and ANQGSEA. CDR3 nucleotide sequence: TGCAGCATACGACTAGCGGCCCACAAAAACATTCAGTACTTC. Its translation: CSIRLAAHKNIQYF.

The chain carries TRBV12-5 and TRBJ1-2, with TRBD1 identical over 7 bases. The CDR3 extends over 15 amino acids. Trimming removed 5 bases from V and 0 bases from J; junction bases left unmatched: 6. Germline V gene data show CDR1 as LGHNT and CDR2 as FRNRAP. The CDR3 DNA reads as TGTGCTAGTGGTCACGGACAGGATCCTAACTATGGCTACACCTTC. This gives the protein CASGHGQDPNYGYTF.

J is TRBJ2-3 and V is TRBV21-1; the tabulated D call, TRBD2, remains unverified against the DNA. TRBV21-1 is described as a pseudogene. This CDR3 has 15 residues. The CDR3 region is CASSKGSLSPDTQYF. The CDR3 DNA sequence: TGTGCCAGCAGCAAAGGTAGCTTGTCCCCAGATACGCAGTATTTT.

The chain uses TRBV30 and TRBJ1-1; D remains ambiguous. Germline values: CDR1 GTSNPN, CDR2 SVGIG (reference sequence). V was clipped by 5 bases and J by 1 base, with 11 bases between them. CDR3 size: 13 residues. This chain's CDR3 is CAWDSPPNTEAFF. DNA of the CDR3: TGTGCCTGGGATTCCCCCCCGAACACTGAAGCTTTCTTT.

The chain has TRBV6-5 and TRBJ2-7; perhaps D is TRBD1 or TRBD2 (5 bases each). Trimming shortened V by 2 bases and J by 2 bases, and 10 bases separated the two germline ends. Germline V CDR1 and CDR2: MNHEY, SVGAGI. This CDR3 contains 14 residues. CDR3 DNA sequence: TGTGCCAGCAGTTACCGGGACGCTACCTACGAGCAGTACTTC. It is translated as CASSYRDATYEQYF.

CDR3 sequence: CASSSQGNTGELFF. The CDR3 nucleotides are TGTGCCAGCAGCTCACAGGGTAACACCGGGGAGCTGTTTTTT. The chain employs TRBV9 and TRBJ2-2, with D maybe TRBD1 (6 bases). The V end lost 4 bases, the J end lost 2 bases, and 9 bases lay between the germline ends. The CDR3 contains 14 residues. Germline CDR1 SGDLS, CDR2 YYNGEE.

The gene calls are TRBV6-5 and TRBJ2-7, with D possibly TRBD1 on 6 matching bases. The CDR3 runs 13 residues. V dropped 2 bases and J dropped 6 bases, with 11 bases sitting between them. Germline CDR1 reads MNHEY; CDR2 reads SVGAGI. Here the CDR3 DNA reads TGTGCCAGCAGTTACACACAGGGATTCGAGCAGTACTTC. This codes for CASSYTQGFEQYF.